This T cell receptor (beta chain) emerged from a study of vaccination and CD4 T cells after COVID-19 (dated by TCRdb to 2021 to 2024). In terms of the full investigation: The convalescent cohort included six males and four females, with two Hispanic individuals, seven Caucasians, two Asians and one multiracial person. In more than eight COVID-19 convalescent patients and a few infection-naive healthy vaccine recipients, researchers compared the spike-specific CD4+ TCR repertoire from before mRNA vaccination with the repertoire from after. In control cultures, a CEFX viral epitope pool was used as positive control, an HIV-1 Nef peptide pool was used as negative control, or no peptide was added. Each participant got two doses of either the Pfizer-BioNTech BNT162b2 vaccine (n=8) or the Moderna mRNA-1273 vaccine (n=2). Post-COVID blood samples were collected from convalescent patients a median of approximately 100 days after diagnosis, with a range of about 35 to 161 days. Post-vaccine blood samples were collected a median of approximately 68 days after the second vaccine dose, ranging from roughly 12 to 250 days. In an earlier paper using these donors, memory CD4+ T cell crossreactivity between SARS-CoV-2 and common cold coronavirus spike proteins was assessed at the TCR clonotype level. For stimulating the cultures, overlapping spike peptide pools were used, derived from SARS-CoV-2 as well as from the common cold coronaviruses HCoV-NL63, HCoV-OC43 and HCoV-229E. Overall results and qualifications from the work: In convalescent patients, a median about 86% of post-vaccine SARS-CoV-2-reactive clones were detected only after vaccination, and vaccine-specific priming was suggested by this finding. Of the vaccine-specific clones in convalescent patients, 304 of 307, or nearly all, reacted only to SARS-CoV-2 spike and did not cross-react with common cold coronaviruses. Relatively few convalescent patients were included in the study, and early timepoints after natural infection were not analyzed. An increase in the median number of SARS-CoV-2-reactive clonotypes from approximately 21 after infection to roughly 38 after vaccination was observed, but the change was not found to be significant.

As regards this clonotype: The antigen this receptor binds is unknown. The sample holds no much larger clone one base away, and base qualities are not on file.

Preparation of the library involved PCR. DNA from cultured CD4+ T cells was subjected to TCR sequencing with the Oncomine TCR Beta short-read assay at the Johns Hopkins FTIC core. The QIAamp micro DNA kit was used to extract genomic DNA from the cultured CD4+ T cells. The Oncomine TCR Beta libraries from cultured CD4+ T cells were pooled using unique dual indexes and then sequenced on an Illumina iSeq 100. In the authors' own workflow: Non-productive sequences were removed, and CDR3s not starting with C, not ending with F or W, or shorter than 7 amino acids were discarded. The MANAFEST web application identified antigen-specific clonotypes by comparing peptide-stimulated wells against reference wells and other culture wells. An FDR below 0.05, an odds ratio above 5, and a productive frequency above 0.1% in at least two of three replicate wells were required for clones to be considered positive. Clonotypes that were significantly expanded in both SARS-CoV-2 spike wells and at least one common cold coronavirus spike condition were defined as cross-reactive. Levenshtein distances (stringdist) and unrooted phylogenetic trees (ape) in R version 3.6.1 were used to assess CDR3 homology. TCRdb reprocessed the public reads (quality trimming at Q25 with fastp, clone calling with MiXCR) and kept in-frame beta chains. Under each unique CDR3 protein, matching rows form one entry showing the most common genes and DNA. The V and J calls were not made by the authors but by TCRdb's processing. For this sample the table gives about 6,000 distinct CDR3 sequences, of which under 60% were detected only once. Of the sample, 26% is held by the ten largest clones.

The sample's treatment or condition, from its label and the paper: approximately nine-day PBMC culture with coronavirus spike peptide pools or control peptides (ViraFEST assay). CD4+ T cells from unexposed donors were collected before the COVID-19 pandemic (2011-2018). The ViraFEST assay, used in the study, expanded antigen-specific T cells with peptide pools and then identified the expanded clonotypes through TCR sequencing. Each well held 2 million or so PBMCs cultured in IMDM containing approximately 5.3% human AB serum and 9 to 10 IU/ml IL-2, with about 9.1 ug/ml peptide pools added. On days 3 and 7, half of the culture medium was replaced with fresh IL-2-containing medium. Once the cells had been in culture for around 10 days, the EasySep CD4+ T cell isolation kit was used to isolate CD4+ T cells by negative selection. Unexposed donor CD4+ T cells were tested for reactivity to SARS-CoV-2 S and N and four common cold coronavirus spike pools, as cell number allowed. Ficoll-Paque Plus gradient centrifugation was used to isolate PBMCs from whole blood, and the isolated PBMCs were then either used fresh or cryopreserved at -140C. Each culture condition was generally run in triplicate wells. The leukapheresis product used for the unexposed donors was purchased from a commercial source.

CDR1 and CDR2, looked up from the germline V gene, are SQVTM and ANQGSEA. The junction carries 9 bases between V and J, which are trimmed by 4 bases and 5 bases respectively. The CDR3 numbers 12 residues from cysteine through phenylalanine. Only the CDR3 DNA stays, 36 bases, in frame from base 1. Sequenced: CD4+ T cells from blood, cultured in vitro. The TCR comes from a human donor in good health. The chain was built from TRBV29-1 and TRBJ1-5, and the D gene may be TRBD1, 6 bases matching. Read as DNA, the sequence is TGCAGCGTTGGGACAGCCGATCAGCCCCAGCATTTT. Translated, it reads CSVGTADQPQHF.